The next 3 T cell receptor beta chains were all read from a single sample in a study of shared clonotypes between healthy human individuals. The table came from immunoSEQ multiplex PCR; TCRdb's copy has only in-frame clones and leaves some out. This table has about 1.5 million clones, about 98% appearing once. The sequenced material came from naive CD4+ T cells sorted from blood. The subset denotes: CD45RA+ positively selected. The receptors derive from a man aged 25-45 years in good health.

Worth noting for this clone: The sample carries other DNA sequences with the same CDR3. CDR3 DNA sequence: TGCGCCAGCAGCTTGGCGAGGGGACAAGAGACCCAGTACTTC. Amino acid sequence: CASSLARGQETQYF. The J gene is TRBJ2-5, the V gene TRBV5-1; either TRBD1 or TRBD2 may supply D (5 bases each). Germline V gene lookup returns CDR1 SGHRS and CDR2 YFSETQ. Trimming stripped 0 bases from V and 2 bases from J, with 8 bases between. This CDR3 spans 14 amino acids.

The chain recombines TRBV19 with TRBJ1-1, with D maybe TRBD1 (6 bases). CDR1 and CDR2 (germline): LNHDA, SQIVND (reference sequence). V was shortened by 6 bases and J by 10 bases, with 15 bases between the two germline ends. The CDR3 covers 12 residues. This chain's CDR3 is CASSHLEGVAFF. CDR3 coding DNA: TGTGCCAGTAGCCATCTTGAGGGGGTAGCTTTCTTT.

In regard to this clone: Other DNA sequences in this sample translate to the same CDR3. CDR3 residues: CASSLSTGYGYTF. The CDR3 bases are TGTGCCAGCAGTTTATCTACTGGCTATGGCTACACCTTC. The chain combines TRBV27 with TRBJ1-2; D gene ambiguous. In germline, CDR1 is MNHEY, CDR2 SMNVEV (reference sequence). The CDR3 sequence is 13 residues long. The germline V and J ends were trimmed by 0 bases and 4 bases, with 6 bases remaining between them.